The 28 T cell receptor beta chains reported below all come from one sample, sequenced in a study of OX40 agonist ivuxolimab in advanced cancers. Assay used: immunoSEQ multiplex PCR; TCRdb lists only in-frame clones, some missing. The table lists about 38,000 clones, roughly 87% of them singletons. The starting material was CD4+ or CD8+ T cells sorted from blood, obtained in a trial of the OX40 agonist ivuxolimab. These receptors were collected from an adult with an advanced solid tumor such as melanoma, head and neck, liver or kidney cancer.

A remark on this clone: Other DNA sequences in this specimen translate into the identical CDR3. This chain uses TRBV9 with TRBJ2-3, with unresolved D. The germline V gene encodes CDR1 SGDLS and CDR2 YYNGEE. V lost 0 bases and J lost 5, with 7 bases in between. The CDR3 consists of 13 residues. CDR3 loop: CASSVEVLDTQYF. CDR3 DNA: TGTGCCAGCAGCGTAGAGGTCCTAGATACGCAGTATTTT.

The chain links TRBV7-9 to TRBJ2-1; D unresolved. This CDR3 has 12 amino acids. Germline CDR1 reads SEHNR; CDR2 reads FQNEAQ (reference sequence). Trimming removed 3 bases at V and 9 bases at J, with 9 bases between. The DNA of the CDR3 is TGTGCCAGCAGCTTTCCGTTAGGTGAGCAGTTCTTC. Its protein product is CASSFPLGEQFF.

CDR3 in amino acids: CASSSPYSLYEQYF. CDR3 bases: TGTGCCAGCAGCTCACCCTACAGCCTCTACGAGCAGTACTTC. The V gene is TRBV7-8, the J gene TRBJ2-7; D not certain. V lost 4 bases, J lost 3 bases, and 13 bases lay in between. From germline, CDR1 is SGHVS and CDR2 FQNEAQ. The CDR3 totals 14 residues.

CDR3: CASSRVLNTEAFF. CDR3 bases: TGTGCCAGCAGCCGGGTACTGAACACTGAAGCTTTCTTT. The chain is built from TRBV9 and TRBJ1-1; D ambiguous. The germline V gene encodes CDR1 SGDLS and CDR2 YYNGEE. The CDR3 loop spans 13 amino acids. The V end was cut by 4 bases, the J end by 0 bases, with 7 bases between.

The chain is built from TRBV7-2 and TRBJ2-7; the match to TRBD2 covers 8 bases. The CDR3 has 19 residues. V gave up 1 base and J gave up 0 bases; unmatched junction bases: 14. CDR1 is SGHTA and CDR2 is FQGNSA in the germline V gene. The CDR3 sequence: CASSLVTIGGAPSSYEQYF. The CDR3, as DNA: TGTGCCAGCAGCTTAGTCACTATCGGGGGGGCTCCGAGCTCCTACGAGCAGTACTTC.

The rearrangement links TRBV11-2 to TRBJ2-3; D remains unclear. Germline-derived CDR1 and CDR2 are SGHAT and FQNNGV. The V end was cut by 4 bases, the J end by 5 bases, with 4 bases between. The CDR3 consists of 11 residues. DNA of the CDR3: TGTGCCAGCAGCTGGGTAGATACGCAGTATTTT. Its translation is CASSWVDTQYF.

This chain links TRBV27 with TRBJ2-3; tentative D call: TRBD1 (5 bases). Per the germline V gene, CDR1 is MNHEY and CDR2 is SMNVEV (reference sequence). The V end lost 6 bases, the J end lost 4 bases, and 23 bases lay between the germline ends. This CDR3 has 17 residues. The CDR3 sequence is CASSTIVGRDAADTQYF. Here the CDR3 DNA reads TGTGCCAGCAGCACGATCGTCGGCAGGGATGCTGCAGATACGCAGTATTTT.

The chain joins TRBV30 to TRBJ1-4; D unclear. This CDR3 has 18 amino acids. V was cut by 2 bases and J by 0 bases, with 19 bases left in between. Germline V gene data show CDR1 as GTSNPN and CDR2 as SVGIG (reference sequence). The chain's CDR3 is CAWSQDGNPFTTNEKLFF. The CDR3 DNA follows: TGTGCCTGGAGTCAAGACGGCAATCCCTTCACAACTAATGAAAAACTGTTTTTT.

V usage is TRBV14 and J usage is TRBJ2-7; 9 positions agree with TRBD1. The CDR3 extends over 15 amino acids. The V gene end was trimmed by 4 bases and the J gene end by 12 bases; junction bases not matched to a gene: 16. Germline CDR1 is SGHDN and CDR2 is FVKESK. CDR3 in DNA: TGTGCCAGCAGCCCCGTACAGGGGGCCTTATCCATAATGTACTTC. Protein sequence: CASSPVQGALSIMYF. Full variable domain (remainder filled in from reference TRBV14 and TRBJ2-7): EAGVTQFPSHSVIEKGQTVTLRCDPISGHDNLYWYRRVMGKEIKFLLHFVKESKQDESGMPNNRFLAERTGGTYSTLKVQPAELEDSGVYFCASSPVQGALSIMYFGPGTRLTVT.

The chain links TRBV27 to TRBJ1-1, with D perhaps matching TRBD1 (6 bases). Trimming shortened V by 5 bases and J by 8 bases, and 21 bases separated the two germline ends. Germline V lookup: CDR1 MNHEY, CDR2 SMNVEV (reference sequence). This CDR3 is built from 15 residues. CDR3 nucleotide sequence: TGTGCCAGCAGTCAATGGGACACCCGAACAGGGGAAGCTTTCTTT. Protein: CASSQWDTRTGEAFF.

This rearrangement joins TRBV27 to TRBJ2-7, with 10 bases matching TRBD1. The CDR3 runs 14 residues. Germline loops: CDR1 MNHEY, CDR2 SMNVEV (reference sequence). With 6 bases clipped from V and 3 bases from J, the junction kept 5 bases outside the gene matches. DNA for the CDR3: TGTGCCAGCAGCCCCGGGACAGGGGTCTACGAGCAGTACTTC. Protein product: CASSPGTGVYEQYF.

The chain has TRBV5-6 and TRBJ2-1, with D maybe TRBD1 (5 bases). Germline V gene lookup returns CDR1 SGHDT and CDR2 YYEEEE. This CDR3 has 16 residues. Trimming removed 0 bases from V and 8 bases from J, with 18 bases in between. The CDR3 nucleotides read TGTGCCAGCAGCTTGGGCCTTGGGGCGTCCAGGGATGAGCAGTTCTTC. It codes for CASSLGLGASRDEQFF. The variable domain in full, with the rest retrieved from reference TRBV5-6 and TRBJ2-1, is DAGVTQSPTHLIKTRGQQVTLRCSPKSGHDTVSWYQQALGQGPQFIFQYYEEEERQRGNFPDRFSGHQFPNYSSELNVNALLLGDSALYLCASSLGLGASRDEQFFGPGTRLTVL.

The chain joins TRBV6-6 to TRBJ1-4, with TRBD1 matching over 7 bases. Per germline, CDR1 MNHNY and CDR2 SVGAGI (reference sequence). The CDR3 is 14 residues long. The V segment lost 8 bases and the J segment 3 bases; nucleotides outside the gene matches: 6. CDR3 protein: CASLGGTANEKLFF. The CDR3 DNA follows: TGTGCCAGCCTCGGAGGGACAGCTAATGAAAAACTGTTTTTT.

The chain joins TRBV4-3 to TRBJ2-7, with no clear D. The ends were cut back, 1 base at V and 7 bases at J, with 14 bases in the middle. This CDR3 comprises 14 residues. CDR1 LGHNA and CDR2 YSLEER come from the germline V gene. CDR3 sequence: CASSQVSPLGEQYF. The CDR3 coding sequence is TGCGCCAGCAGCCAAGTTTCCCCATTAGGGGAGCAGTACTTC.

A word on this clone: One junction end does not reproduce the germline sequence, and a read error may be involved. CDR3 sequence (DNA): TGTGCCAGCAGCGTCGGCACAAGCAACTCCAACGAGCAGTACTTC. Residues: CASSVGTSNSNEQYF. The chain uses TRBV9 and TRBJ2-7; D call uncertain. The CDR3 runs to 15 residues. In germline, CDR1 is SGDLS, CDR2 YYNGEE.

This chain links TRBV19 with TRBJ2-2; TRBD2 aligns across 10 bases. The CDR3 is 15 amino acids. After removal of 10 bases from V and 4 bases from J, the junction contained 9 bases not matched to a gene. Germline V gene lookup returns CDR1 LNHDA and CDR2 SQIVND (reference sequence). The CDR3 DNA follows: TGTGCCACCACACTAGCGGGGTGGAGCACCGGGGAGCTGTTTTTT. Translated, it gives CATTLAGWSTGELFF.

The gene calls are TRBV14 and TRBJ2-7, with D unresolved. Germline V gene data show CDR1 as SGHDN and CDR2 as FVKESK. The V end lost 5 bases, the J end lost 7 bases, and 12 bases lay between the germline ends. The CDR3 has 12 residues. Written as DNA, the CDR3 is TGTGCCAGCAGCTCCTCATTGGGGGAGCAGTACTTC. It codes for CASSSSLGEQYF.

The V call is TRBV11-3, the J call TRBJ2-2; D perhaps matches TRBD2 (5 bases). V was shortened by 1 base and J by 2 bases, with 20 bases between the two germline ends. This CDR3 spans 19 amino acids. CDR1 and CDR2 (germline): SGHNT, YENEEA. CDR3 nucleotides: TGTGCCAGCAGCTTAGGTAGTGGTCGCCTAGCTGAAAACACCGGGGAGCTGTTTTTT. Protein product: CASSLGSGRLAENTGELFF.

This chain connects TRBV9 to TRBJ2-7; TRBD2 is a possible D gene (6 bases). This CDR3 spans 16 amino acids. The V end was cut by 4 bases, the J end by 0 bases, with 17 bases between. Germline lookup yields CDR1 SGDLS and CDR2 YYNGEE. CDR3 nucleotides: TGTGCCAGCAGCCTCCTACCTTCCGGGAGCTCCTACGAGCAGTACTTC. It specifies CASSLLPSGSSYEQYF. The whole variable domain, remainder taken from reference TRBV9 and TRBJ2-7, is DSGVTQTPKHLITATGQRVTLRCSPRSGDLSVYWYQQSLDQGLQFLIQYYNGEERAKGNILERFSAQQFPDLHSELNLSSLELGDSALYFCASSLLPSGSSYEQYFGPGTRLTVT.

The chain recombines TRBV27 with TRBJ2-7; D possibly corresponds to TRBD1 (7 bases). The CDR3 has 14 residues. The V end lost 6 bases, the J end lost 4 bases, and 16 bases lay between the germline ends. The germline gives CDR1 MNHEY, CDR2 SMNVEV (reference sequence). The CDR3 DNA is TGTGCCAGCAGACGACAGGGCGCGGGGTACGAGCAGTACTTC. This codes for CASRRQGAGYEQYF.

The V gene is TRBV27, the J gene TRBJ2-3; no clear D gene. This CDR3 spans 12 amino acids. Germline V gene data show CDR1 as MNHEY and CDR2 as SMNVEV (reference sequence). The ends were cut back, 6 bases at V and 6 bases at J, with 10 bases in the middle. The CDR3 DNA reads TGTGCCAGCAGCTCTACACGGGATACGCAGTATTTT. Translating gives CASSSTRDTQYF.

The chain combines TRBV11-2 with TRBJ2-2; D is unclear. With 6 bases removed from V and 6 bases from J, the gap between germline ends came to 2 bases. The CDR3 consists of 10 residues. From germline, CDR1 is SGHAT and CDR2 FQNNGV. CDR3 DNA sequence: TGTGCCAGCAGATCCGGGGAGCTGTTTTTT. Its protein product is CASRSGELFF.

The chain uses TRBV9 and TRBJ2-3; D is unresolved. Germline CDR1 and CDR2: SGDLS and YYNGEE. Trimming cost V 4 bases and J 0 bases, with 9 bases left between them. CDR3 length equals 14 residues. CDR3 nucleotides: TGTGCCAGCAGCTTTACGGACAGCACAGATACGCAGTATTTT. Its protein is CASSFTDSTDTQYF.

CDR3 coding DNA: TGTGCCAGCGAGAAGGGGCACCCTCGTCGTTACGAGCAGTACTTC. Protein product: CASEKGHPRRYEQYF. The chain combines TRBV7-9 with TRBJ2-7, with a tentative D call TRBD1 (5 bases). Trimming took off 8 bases at V and 4 bases at J, with 21 bases between the two ends. Germline V gives CDR1 SEHNR, CDR2 FQNEAQ (reference sequence). The CDR3 runs to 15 residues.

This clone has just one count. The gene calls are TRBV28 and TRBJ2-5, with a tentative D call TRBD2 (5 bases). Gene TRBJ2-7 matches the end of the DNA better, so the J call may be wrong. Germline V gene data show CDR1 as MDHEN and CDR2 as SYDVKM. This CDR3 has 12 amino acids. CDR3: CASSFGSDEQYF. The CDR3 DNA reads TGTGCCAGCAGTTTCGGTAGCGACGAGCAGTACTTC.

The rearrangement uses TRBV7-8 and TRBJ1-5; D gene ambiguous. V was trimmed by 4 bases and J by 0 bases, leaving 16 bases between them. Germline CDR1 and CDR2: SGHVS and FQNEAQ. This CDR3 contains 17 residues. CDR3 loop: CASSSRQPVNSNQPQHF. For the CDR3, the DNA is TGTGCCAGCAGCTCCCGACAACCAGTCAATAGCAATCAGCCCCAGCATTTT.

This chain links TRBV27 with TRBJ2-2, with TRBD1 as a possible D gene (5 bases). V was trimmed by 5 bases and J by 4 bases, leaving 14 bases between them. The germline V gene encodes CDR1 MNHEY and CDR2 SMNVEV (reference sequence). CDR3 length equals 15 residues. The CDR3 here is CASSNYQGFTGELFF. CDR3 nucleotides: TGTGCCAGCAGTAACTATCAGGGTTTCACCGGGGAGCTGTTTTTT.

The chain joins TRBV6-6 to TRBJ2-3, with a possible D match to TRBD2 (6 bases). V shed 6 bases and J shed 2 bases, with 15 bases lying between them. CDR1 is MNHNY, CDR2 SVGAGI, per germline (reference sequence). The CDR3 covers 15 residues. The CDR3 spells CASSLGGTLTDTQYF. As DNA, the CDR3 is TGTGCCAGCAGCCTAGGCGGGACTCTCACAGATACGCAGTATTTT.